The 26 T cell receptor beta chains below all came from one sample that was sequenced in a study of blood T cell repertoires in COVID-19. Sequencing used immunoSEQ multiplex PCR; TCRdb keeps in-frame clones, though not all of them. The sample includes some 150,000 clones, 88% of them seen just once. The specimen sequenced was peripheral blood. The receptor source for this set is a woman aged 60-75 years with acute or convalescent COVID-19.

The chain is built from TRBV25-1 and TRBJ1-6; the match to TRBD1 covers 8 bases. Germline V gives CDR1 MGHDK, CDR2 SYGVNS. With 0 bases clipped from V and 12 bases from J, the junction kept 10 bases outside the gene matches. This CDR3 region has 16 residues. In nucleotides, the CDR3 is TGTGCCAGCAGTGAATATCTGTTGGACAGGGCTGTACCCCTCCACTTT. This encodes CASSEYLLDRAVPLHF.

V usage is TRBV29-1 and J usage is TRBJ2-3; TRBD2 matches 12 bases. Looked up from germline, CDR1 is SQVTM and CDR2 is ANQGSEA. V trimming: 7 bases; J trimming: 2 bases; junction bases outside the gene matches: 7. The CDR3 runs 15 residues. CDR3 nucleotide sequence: TGCAGCGCCCGGACTAGCGGGGTGACCACAGATACGCAGTATTTT. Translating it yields CSARTSGVTTDTQYF.

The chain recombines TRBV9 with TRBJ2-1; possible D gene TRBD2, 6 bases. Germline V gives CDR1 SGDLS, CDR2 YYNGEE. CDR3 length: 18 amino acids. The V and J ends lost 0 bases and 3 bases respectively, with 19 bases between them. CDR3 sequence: CASSVGTSHHSLYNEQFF. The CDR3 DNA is TGTGCCAGCAGCGTAGGAACTAGCCATCATTCCCTCTACAATGAGCAGTTCTTC. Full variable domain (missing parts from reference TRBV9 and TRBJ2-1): DSGVTQTPKHLITATGQRVTLRCSPRSGDLSVYWYQQSLDQGLQFLIQYYNGEERAKGNILERFSAQQFPDLHSELNLSSLELGDSALYFCASSVGTSHHSLYNEQFFGPGTRLTVL.

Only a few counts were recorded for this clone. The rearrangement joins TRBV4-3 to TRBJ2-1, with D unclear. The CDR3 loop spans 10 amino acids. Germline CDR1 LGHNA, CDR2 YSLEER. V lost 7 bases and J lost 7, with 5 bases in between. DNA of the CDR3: TGCGCCAGCACCTCTAATGAGCAGTTCTTC. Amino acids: CASTSNEQFF.

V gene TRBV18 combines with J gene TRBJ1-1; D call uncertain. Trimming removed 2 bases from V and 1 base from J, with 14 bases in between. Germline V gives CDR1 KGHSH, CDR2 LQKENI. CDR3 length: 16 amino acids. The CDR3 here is CASSPFELYRNTEAFF. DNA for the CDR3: TGTGCCAGCTCACCATTTGAGTTATATAGGAACACTGAAGCTTTCTTT.

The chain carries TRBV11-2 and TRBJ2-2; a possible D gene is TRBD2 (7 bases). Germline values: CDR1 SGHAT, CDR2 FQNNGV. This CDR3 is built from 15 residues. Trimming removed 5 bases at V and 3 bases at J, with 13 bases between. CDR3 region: CASSPIGGDTGELFF. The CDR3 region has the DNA TGTGCCAGCAGCCCAATAGGGGGGGACACCGGGGAGCTGTTTTTT.

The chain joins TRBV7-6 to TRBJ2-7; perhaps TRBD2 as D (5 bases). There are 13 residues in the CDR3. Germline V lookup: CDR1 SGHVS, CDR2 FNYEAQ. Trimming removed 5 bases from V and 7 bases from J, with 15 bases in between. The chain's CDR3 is CASSTPGTGEQYF. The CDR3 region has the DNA TGTGCCAGCAGCACCCCTGGAACGGGGGAGCAGTACTTC. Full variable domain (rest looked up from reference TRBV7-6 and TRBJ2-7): GAGVSQSPRYKVTKRGQDVALRCDPISGHVSLYWYRQALGQGPEFLTYFNYEAQQDKSGLPNDRFSAERPEGSISTLTIQRTEQRDSAMYRCASSTPGTGEQYFGPGTRLTVT.

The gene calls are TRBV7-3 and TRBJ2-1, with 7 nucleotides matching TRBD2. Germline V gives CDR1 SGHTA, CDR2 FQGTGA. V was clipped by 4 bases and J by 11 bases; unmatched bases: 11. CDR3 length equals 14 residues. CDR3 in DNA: TGTGCCAGCAGCTCGGTAGTAAGCGGGGCGAAGCAGTTCTTC. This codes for CASSSVVSGAKQFF.

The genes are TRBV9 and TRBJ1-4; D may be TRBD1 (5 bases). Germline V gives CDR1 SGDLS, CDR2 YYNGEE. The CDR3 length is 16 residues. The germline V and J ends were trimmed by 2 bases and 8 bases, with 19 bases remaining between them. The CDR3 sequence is CASSVEGAREREKLFF. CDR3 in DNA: TGTGCCAGCAGCGTTGAAGGGGCGCGGGAAAGAGAAAAACTGTTTTTT.

DNA of the CDR3: TGCGCCAGCAGCTTGTACAGGGGTAATGAGCAGTTCTTC. Translated, it gives CASSLYRGNEQFF. The gene calls are TRBV5-1 and TRBJ2-1; 7 positions match TRBD1. Germline V gene lookup returns CDR1 SGHRS and CDR2 YFSETQ. The CDR3 consists of 13 residues. V trimming: 1 base; J trimming: 7 bases; junction bases outside the gene matches: 2. The variable domain in full, with the rest retrieved from reference TRBV5-1 and TRBJ2-1, is KAGVTQTPRYLIKTRGQQVTLSCSPISGHRSVSWYQQTPGQGLQFLFEYFSETQRNKGNFPGRFSGRQFSNSRSEMNVSTLELGDSALYLCASSLYRGNEQFFGPGTRLTVL.

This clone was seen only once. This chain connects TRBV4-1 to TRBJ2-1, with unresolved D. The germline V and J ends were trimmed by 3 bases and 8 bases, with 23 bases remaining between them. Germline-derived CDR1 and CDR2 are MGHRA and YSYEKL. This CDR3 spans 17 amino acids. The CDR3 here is CASSQALSRPRSDEQFF. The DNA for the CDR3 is TGCGCCAGCAGCCAGGCCCTGTCTAGGCCTAGGTCCGATGAGCAGTTCTTC.

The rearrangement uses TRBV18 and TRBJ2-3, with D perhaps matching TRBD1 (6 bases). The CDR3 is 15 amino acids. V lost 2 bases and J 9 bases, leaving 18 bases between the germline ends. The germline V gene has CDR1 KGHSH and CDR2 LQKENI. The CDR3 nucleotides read TGTGCCAGCTCACCAGGGCAGGGACACTCTGCGACGCAGTATTTT. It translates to CASSPGQGHSATQYF.

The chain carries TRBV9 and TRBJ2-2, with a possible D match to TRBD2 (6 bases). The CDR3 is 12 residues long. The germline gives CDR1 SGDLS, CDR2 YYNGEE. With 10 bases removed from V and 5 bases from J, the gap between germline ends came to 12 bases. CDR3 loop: CASRSGTGELFF. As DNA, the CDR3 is TGTGCCTCCAGAAGCGGGACCGGGGAGCTGTTTTTT.

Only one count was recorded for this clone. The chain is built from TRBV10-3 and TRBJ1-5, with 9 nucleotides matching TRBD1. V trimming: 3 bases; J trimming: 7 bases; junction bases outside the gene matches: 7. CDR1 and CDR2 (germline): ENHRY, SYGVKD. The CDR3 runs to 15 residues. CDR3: CAISDPRQGDQPQHF. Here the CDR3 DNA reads TGTGCCATCAGTGATCCCAGACAGGGGGACCAGCCCCAGCATTTT.

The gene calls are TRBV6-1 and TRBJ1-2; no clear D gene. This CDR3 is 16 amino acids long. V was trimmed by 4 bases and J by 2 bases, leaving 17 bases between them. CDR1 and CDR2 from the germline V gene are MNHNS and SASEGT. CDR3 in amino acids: CASSGQIPQFNYGYTF. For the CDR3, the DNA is TGTGCCAGCAGTGGACAAATCCCCCAGTTCAACTATGGCTACACCTTC.

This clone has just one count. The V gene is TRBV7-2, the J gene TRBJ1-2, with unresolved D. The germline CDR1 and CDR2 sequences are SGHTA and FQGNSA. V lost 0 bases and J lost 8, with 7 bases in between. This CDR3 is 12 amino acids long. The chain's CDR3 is CASSLASGGYTF. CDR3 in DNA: TGTGCCAGCAGCTTAGCCTCAGGCGGCTACACCTTC.

The CDR3 DNA reads TGTGCCAGTAGCAGGGACAGGGAGACCGCGAACACCGGGGAGCTGTTTTTT. Translating it yields CASSRDRETANTGELFF. This sequence joins TRBV19 and TRBJ2-2; TRBD1 matches at 9 bases. Germline CDR1 and CDR2: LNHDA and SQIVND (reference sequence). The CDR3 has 17 residues. Trimming cost V 6 bases and J 0 bases; bases outside gene matches: 8.

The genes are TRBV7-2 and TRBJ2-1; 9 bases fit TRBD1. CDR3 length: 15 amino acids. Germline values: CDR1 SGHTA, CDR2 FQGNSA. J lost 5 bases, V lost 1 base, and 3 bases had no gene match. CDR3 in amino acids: CASSLGQGVNNEQFF. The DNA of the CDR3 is TGTGCCAGCAGCTTAGGACAGGGGGTAAACAATGAGCAGTTCTTC.

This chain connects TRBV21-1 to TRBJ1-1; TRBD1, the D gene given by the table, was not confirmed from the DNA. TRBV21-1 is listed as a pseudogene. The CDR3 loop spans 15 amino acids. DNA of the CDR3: TGTGCCAGCAGCGAGGAGGGGGCTTTGGACACTGAAGCTTTCTTT. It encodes CASSEEGALDTEAFF.

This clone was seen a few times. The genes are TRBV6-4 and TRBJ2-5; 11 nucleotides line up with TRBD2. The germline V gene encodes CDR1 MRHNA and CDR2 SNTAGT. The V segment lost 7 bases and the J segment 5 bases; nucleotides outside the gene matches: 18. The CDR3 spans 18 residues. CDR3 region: CASIKRPAASGGSETQYF. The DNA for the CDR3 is TGTGCCAGCATCAAACGACCTGCGGCTAGCGGGGGGTCGGAGACCCAGTACTTC.

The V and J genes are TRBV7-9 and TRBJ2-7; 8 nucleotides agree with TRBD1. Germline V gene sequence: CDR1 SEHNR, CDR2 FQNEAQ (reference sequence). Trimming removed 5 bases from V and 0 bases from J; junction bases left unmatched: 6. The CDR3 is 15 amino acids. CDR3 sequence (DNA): TGTGCCAGCAGCCCCCGGACAGGGTTCTCCTACGAGCAGTACTTC. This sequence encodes CASSPRTGFSYEQYF.

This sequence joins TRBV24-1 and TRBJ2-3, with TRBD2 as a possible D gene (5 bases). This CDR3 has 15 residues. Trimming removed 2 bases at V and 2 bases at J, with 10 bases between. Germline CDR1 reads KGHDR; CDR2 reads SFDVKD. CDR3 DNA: TGTGCCACCAGTGATTCGCGGGCGAACACAGATACGCAGTATTTT. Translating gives CATSDSRANTDTQYF.

DNA of the CDR3: TGTGCCAGTAGTACCCAGGGGGCCGATGGCTACACCTTC. Amino acids: CASSTQGADGYTF. This chain connects TRBV19 to TRBJ1-2; TRBD1 matches 8 bases. Germline V gives CDR1 LNHDA, CDR2 SQIVND (reference sequence). V lost 4 bases and J lost 6; bases outside the gene matches: 4. CDR3 length equals 13 residues.

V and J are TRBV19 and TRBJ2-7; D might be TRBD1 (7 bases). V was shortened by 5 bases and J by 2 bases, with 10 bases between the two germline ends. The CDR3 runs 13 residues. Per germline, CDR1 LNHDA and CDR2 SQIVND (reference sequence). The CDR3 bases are TGTGCCAGTAGTCAGGGGGGTACCTACGAGCAGTACTTC. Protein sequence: CASSQGGTYEQYF.

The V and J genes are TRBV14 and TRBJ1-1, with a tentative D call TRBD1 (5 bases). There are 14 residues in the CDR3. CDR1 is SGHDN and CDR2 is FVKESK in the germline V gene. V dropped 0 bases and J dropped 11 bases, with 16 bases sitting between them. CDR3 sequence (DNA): TGTGCCAGCAGCCAAGAGGGTTCCAGGGTGAAGGCTTTCTTT. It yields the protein CASSQEGSRVKAFF.

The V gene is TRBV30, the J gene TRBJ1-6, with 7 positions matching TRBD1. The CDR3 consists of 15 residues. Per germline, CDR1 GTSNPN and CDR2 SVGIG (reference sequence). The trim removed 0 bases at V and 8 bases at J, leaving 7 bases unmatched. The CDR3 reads CAWSVPRGADSPLHF. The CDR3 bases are TGTGCCTGGAGTGTACCCAGGGGGGCGGATTCACCCCTCCACTTT.